Listed below are T cell receptor beta chains from one sample, sequenced in a study of brain T cells in children with intractable seizures. Assay used: immunoSEQ multiplex PCR; TCRdb lists only in-frame clones, some missing. The sample includes approximately 110,000 clones, under 95% of them seen just once. The sequences come from peripheral blood, collected at surgery. The receptors come from a boy younger than two with hemimegalencephaly and intractable seizures. Each CDR3 is given with its conserved first and last residue.

V,CDR3
TRBV6-6,CASSHPTSGSYNEQFF
TRBV12-5,CASGPGQGVLGYTF
TRBV4-1,CASSQDRNTGELFF
TRBV5-4,CASTPRPGTGFTEAFF
TRBV6-1,CASSEGDRGHNEQFF
TRBV3-1/TRBV3-2,CASSQNRGQAGTYEQYF
TRBV28,CASSADLFYEQYF
TRBV27,CASRVGTSGFYNEQFF
TRBV10-3,CAISLQGVGEQYF
TRBV28,CASKDGWSEQYF
TRBV4-1,CASSHPGRTGELFF
TRBV27,CASSSSHLVIGPQRDGYTF
TRBV5-5,CASSFGEGYEQYF
TRBV11-2,CASSLGVGELFF
TRBV3-1/TRBV3-2,CASRGSSSYEQYF
TRBV5-6,CASSLVTGGGNEQFF
TRBV28,CASSTLTGIMSQDYEQYF
TRBV28,CASSLLTGNTEAFF
TRBV6-5,CASSYSIGTGTDTQYF